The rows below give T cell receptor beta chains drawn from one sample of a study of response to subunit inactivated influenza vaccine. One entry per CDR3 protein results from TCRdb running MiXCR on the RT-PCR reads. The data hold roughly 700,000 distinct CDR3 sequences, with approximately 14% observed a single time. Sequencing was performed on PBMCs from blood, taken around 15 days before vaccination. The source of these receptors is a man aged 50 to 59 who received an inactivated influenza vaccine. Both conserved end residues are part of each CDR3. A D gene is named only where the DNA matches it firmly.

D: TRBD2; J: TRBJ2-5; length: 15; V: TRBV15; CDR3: CATSSRTSGGGTQYF
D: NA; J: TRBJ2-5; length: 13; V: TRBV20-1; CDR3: CSARGLGTGTQYF
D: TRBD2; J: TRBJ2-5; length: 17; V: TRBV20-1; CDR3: CSARDGLTSGRGETQYF
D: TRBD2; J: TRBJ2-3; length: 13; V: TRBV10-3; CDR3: CAERESLTDTQYF
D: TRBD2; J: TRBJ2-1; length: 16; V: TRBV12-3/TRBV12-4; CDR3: CASSFGGLAGRNEQFF
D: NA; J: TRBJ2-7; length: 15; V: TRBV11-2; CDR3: CASSRSWTDTYEQYF
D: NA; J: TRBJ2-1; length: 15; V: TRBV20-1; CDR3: CSAPSTGLPTNEQFF
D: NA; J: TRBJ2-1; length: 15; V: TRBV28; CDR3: CASSLPRAGYNEQFF
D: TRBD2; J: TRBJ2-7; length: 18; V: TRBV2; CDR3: CASSVRLAGDDSSYEQYF
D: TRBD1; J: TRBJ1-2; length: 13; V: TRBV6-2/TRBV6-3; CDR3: CASSRDRANGYTF
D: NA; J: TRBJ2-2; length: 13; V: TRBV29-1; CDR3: CSVDSGDGGELFF
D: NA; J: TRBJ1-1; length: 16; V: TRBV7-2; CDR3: CASSLLGGGMNTEAFF
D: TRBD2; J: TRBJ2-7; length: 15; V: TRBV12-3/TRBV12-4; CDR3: CASSRGLAGGSEQYF
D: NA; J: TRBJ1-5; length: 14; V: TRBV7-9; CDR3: CASSYTGQNQPQHF
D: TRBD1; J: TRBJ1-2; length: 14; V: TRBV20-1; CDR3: CSARAGTEIYGYTF
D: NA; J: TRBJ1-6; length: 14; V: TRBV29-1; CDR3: CSVKVEGPDSPLHF
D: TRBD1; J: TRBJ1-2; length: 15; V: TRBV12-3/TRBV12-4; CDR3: CASSPRQGMSYGYTF
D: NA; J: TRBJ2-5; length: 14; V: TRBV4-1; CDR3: CASSQPWGEETQYF
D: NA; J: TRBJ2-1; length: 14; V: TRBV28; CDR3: CASSLELVYNEQFF
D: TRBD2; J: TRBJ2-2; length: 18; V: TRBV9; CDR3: CASSVVASGSLGGGELFF
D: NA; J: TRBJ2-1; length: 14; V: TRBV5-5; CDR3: CASSRLYRDNEQFF
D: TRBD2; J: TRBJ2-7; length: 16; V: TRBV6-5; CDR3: CASSYSVGPGGSEQYF
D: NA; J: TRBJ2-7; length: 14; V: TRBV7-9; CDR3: CASSLAWGAEEQYF
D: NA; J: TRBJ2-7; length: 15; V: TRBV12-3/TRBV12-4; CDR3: CASSFRAGAAYEQYF
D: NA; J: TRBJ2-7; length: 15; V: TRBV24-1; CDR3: CATSDPMSSINEQYF
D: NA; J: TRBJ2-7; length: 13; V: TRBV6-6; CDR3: CASSYNAQDEQYF
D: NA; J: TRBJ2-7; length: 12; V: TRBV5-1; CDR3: CASSLAEGWQYF
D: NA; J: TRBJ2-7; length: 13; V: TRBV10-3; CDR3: CAISDRGAYEQYF
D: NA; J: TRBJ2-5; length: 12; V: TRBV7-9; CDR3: CASSLDRKTQYF
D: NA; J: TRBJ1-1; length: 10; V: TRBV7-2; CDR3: CASSLAEAFF
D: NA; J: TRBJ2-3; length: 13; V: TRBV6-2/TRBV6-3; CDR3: CASSLTVTDTQYF
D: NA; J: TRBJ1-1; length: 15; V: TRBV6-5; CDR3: CASSYEQGRNTEAFF
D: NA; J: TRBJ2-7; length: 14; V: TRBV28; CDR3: CASSLPYDSREQYF
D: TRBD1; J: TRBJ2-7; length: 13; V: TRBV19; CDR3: CASGRTGSYEQYF
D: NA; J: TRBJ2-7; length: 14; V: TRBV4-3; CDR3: CASSQVAGGVEQYF
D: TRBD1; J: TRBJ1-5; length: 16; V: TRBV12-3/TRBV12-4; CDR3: CASSLSGGWSNQPQHF
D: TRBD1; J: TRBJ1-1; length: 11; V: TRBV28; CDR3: CASSGGTEAFF
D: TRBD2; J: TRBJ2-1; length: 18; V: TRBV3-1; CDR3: CASSQEIGTSGAQKEQFF